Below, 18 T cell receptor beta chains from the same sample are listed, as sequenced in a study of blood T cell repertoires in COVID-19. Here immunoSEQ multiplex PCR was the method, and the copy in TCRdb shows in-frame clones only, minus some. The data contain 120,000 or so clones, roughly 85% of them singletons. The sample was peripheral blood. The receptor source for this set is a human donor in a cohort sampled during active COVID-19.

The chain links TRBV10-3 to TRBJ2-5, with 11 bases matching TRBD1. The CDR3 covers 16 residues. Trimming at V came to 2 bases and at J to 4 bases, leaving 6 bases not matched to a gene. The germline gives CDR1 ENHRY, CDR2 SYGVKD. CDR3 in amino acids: CAISEGQGAPGETQYF. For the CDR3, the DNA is TGTGCCATCAGTGAGGGACAGGGGGCGCCGGGAGAGACCCAGTACTTC.

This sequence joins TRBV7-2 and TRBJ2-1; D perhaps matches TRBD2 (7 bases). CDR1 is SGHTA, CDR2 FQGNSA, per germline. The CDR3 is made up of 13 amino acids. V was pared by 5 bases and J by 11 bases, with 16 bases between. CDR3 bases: TGTGCCAGCAGCCCCCTAGGGGGGGATAAGCAGTTCTTC. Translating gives CASSPLGGDKQFF.

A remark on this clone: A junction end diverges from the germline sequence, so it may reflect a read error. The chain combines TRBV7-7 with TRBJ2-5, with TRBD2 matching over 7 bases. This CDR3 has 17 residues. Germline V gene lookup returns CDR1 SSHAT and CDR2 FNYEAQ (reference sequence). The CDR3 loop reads CASSSGSPSGDQETQYF. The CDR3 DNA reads TGTGCTAGCAGCTCAGGGAGTCCTAGCGGTGACCAAGAGACCCAGTACTTC.

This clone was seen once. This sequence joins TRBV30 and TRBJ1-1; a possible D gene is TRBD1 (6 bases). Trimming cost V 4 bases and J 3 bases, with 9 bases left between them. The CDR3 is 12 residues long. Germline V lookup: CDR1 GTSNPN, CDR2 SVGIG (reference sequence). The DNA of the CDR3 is TGTGCCTGGACCTCAGGGGACACTGAAGCTTTCTTT. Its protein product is CAWTSGDTEAFF.

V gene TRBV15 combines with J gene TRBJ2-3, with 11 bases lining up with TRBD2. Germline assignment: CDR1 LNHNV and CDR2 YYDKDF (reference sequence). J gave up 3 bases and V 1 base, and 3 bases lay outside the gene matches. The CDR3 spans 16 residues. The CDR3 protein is CATSRGLAGRTDTQYF. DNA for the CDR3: TGTGCCACCAGCAGAGGACTAGCGGGGAGAACAGATACGCAGTATTTT.

CDR3 coding DNA: TGTGCCAGCACCCCTAGCGGGGGTCCCTACGAGCAGTACTTC. It encodes CASTPSGGPYEQYF. The chain employs TRBV7-2 and TRBJ2-7; 10 positions match TRBD2. The CDR3 runs to 14 residues. J gave up 2 bases and V 7 bases, and 5 bases lay outside the gene matches. CDR1 is SGHTA and CDR2 is FQGNSA in the germline V gene. Full variable domain (missing parts from reference TRBV7-2 and TRBJ2-7): GAGVSQSPSNKVTEKGKDVELRCDPISGHTALYWYRQSLGQGLEFLIYFQGNSAPDKSGLPSDRFSAERTGGSVSTLTIQRTQQEDSAVYLCASTPSGGPYEQYFGPGTRLTVT.

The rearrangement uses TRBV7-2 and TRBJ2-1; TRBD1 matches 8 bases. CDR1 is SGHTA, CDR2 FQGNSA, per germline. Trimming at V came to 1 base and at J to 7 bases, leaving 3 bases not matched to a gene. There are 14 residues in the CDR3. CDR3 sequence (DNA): TGTGCCAGCAGCTTAGTCGGGGACAGGAATGAGCAGTTCTTC. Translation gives CASSLVGDRNEQFF.

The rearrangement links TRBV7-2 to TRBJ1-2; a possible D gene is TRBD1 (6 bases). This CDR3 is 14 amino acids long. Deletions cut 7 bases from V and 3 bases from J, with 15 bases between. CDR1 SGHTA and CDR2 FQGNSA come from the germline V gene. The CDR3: CASTSPNRDYGYTF. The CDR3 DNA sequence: TGTGCCAGCACCTCCCCCAACAGGGACTATGGCTACACCTTC.

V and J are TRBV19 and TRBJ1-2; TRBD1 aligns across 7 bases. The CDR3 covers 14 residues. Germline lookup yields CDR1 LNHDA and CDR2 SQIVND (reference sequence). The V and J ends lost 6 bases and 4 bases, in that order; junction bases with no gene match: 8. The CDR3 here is CASRPNRDSYGYTF. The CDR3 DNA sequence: TGTGCCAGTAGACCGAACCGGGACAGCTATGGCTACACCTTC.

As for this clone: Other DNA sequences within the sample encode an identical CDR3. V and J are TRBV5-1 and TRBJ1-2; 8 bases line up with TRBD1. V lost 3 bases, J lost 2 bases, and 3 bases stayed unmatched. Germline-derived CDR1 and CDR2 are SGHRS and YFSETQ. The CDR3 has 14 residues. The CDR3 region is CASSSGQGNYGYTF. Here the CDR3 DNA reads TGCGCCAGCAGCTCAGGACAGGGAAACTATGGCTACACCTTC.

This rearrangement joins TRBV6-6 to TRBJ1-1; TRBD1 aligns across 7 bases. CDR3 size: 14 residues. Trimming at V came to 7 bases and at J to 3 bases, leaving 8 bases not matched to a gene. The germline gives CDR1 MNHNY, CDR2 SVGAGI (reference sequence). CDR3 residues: CASTDRQGYTEAFF. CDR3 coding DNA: TGTGCCAGCACCGACAGACAGGGCTACACTGAAGCTTTCTTT.

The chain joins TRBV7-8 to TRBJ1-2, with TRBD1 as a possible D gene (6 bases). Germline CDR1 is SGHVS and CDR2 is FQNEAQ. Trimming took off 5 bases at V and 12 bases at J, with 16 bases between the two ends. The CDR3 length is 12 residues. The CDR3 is CASSHRVGLNTF. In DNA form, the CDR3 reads TGTGCCAGCAGCCACAGGGTGGGCCTGAACACCTTC.

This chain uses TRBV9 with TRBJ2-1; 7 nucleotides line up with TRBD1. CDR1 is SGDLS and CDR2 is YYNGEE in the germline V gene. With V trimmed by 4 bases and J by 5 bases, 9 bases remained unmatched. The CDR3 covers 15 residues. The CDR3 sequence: CASSPTGTEDNEQFF. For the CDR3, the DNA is TGTGCCAGCAGCCCCACCGGGACAGAGGACAATGAGCAGTTCTTC.

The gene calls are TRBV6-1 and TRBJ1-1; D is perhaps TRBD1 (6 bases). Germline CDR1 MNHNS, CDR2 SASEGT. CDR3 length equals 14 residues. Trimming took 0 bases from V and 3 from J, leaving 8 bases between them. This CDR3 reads CASSEAGGYTEAFF. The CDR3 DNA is TGTGCCAGCAGTGAAGCAGGGGGATACACTGAAGCTTTCTTT.

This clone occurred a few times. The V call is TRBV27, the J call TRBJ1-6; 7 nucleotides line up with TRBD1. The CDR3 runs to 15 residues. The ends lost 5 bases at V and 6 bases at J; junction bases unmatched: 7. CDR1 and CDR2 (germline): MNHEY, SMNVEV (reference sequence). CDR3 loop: CASSIRQGFNSPLHF. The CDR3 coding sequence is TGTGCCAGCAGTATAAGACAGGGATTTAATTCACCCCTCCACTTT.

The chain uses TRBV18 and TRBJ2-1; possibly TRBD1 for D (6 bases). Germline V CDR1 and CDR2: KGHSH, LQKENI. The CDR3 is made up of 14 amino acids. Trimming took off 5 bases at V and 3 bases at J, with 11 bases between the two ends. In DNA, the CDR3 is TGTGCCAGCTCATTGGCAGGGGTCTACAATGAGCAGTTCTTC. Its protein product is CASSLAGVYNEQFF.

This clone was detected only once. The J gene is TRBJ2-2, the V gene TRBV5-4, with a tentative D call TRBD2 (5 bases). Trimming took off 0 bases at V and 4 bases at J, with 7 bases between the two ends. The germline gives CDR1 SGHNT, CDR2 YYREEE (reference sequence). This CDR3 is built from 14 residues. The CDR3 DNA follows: TGTGCCAGCAGCTTGGCCGGGATCACCGGGGAGCTGTTTTTT. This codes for CASSLAGITGELFF.

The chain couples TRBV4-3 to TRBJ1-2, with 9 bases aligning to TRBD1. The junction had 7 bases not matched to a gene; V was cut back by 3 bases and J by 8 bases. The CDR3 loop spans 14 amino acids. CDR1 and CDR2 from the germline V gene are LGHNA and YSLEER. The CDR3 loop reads CASSQTWDREGYTF. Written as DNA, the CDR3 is TGCGCCAGCAGCCAGACCTGGGACAGGGAAGGCTACACCTTC.